The TCR beta chain described here comes from a study of STAT5B mutations in CD4+ large granular lymphocyte leukemia. The study's findings and limits: No patients shared main leukemic clonotypes, though around 25% appeared at low frequency elsewhere. CD4-sorted patient repertoires seemed more clonal than healthy CD4+ repertoires.

Trimming removed 10 bases at V and 1 base at J, with 22 bases between. Germline CDR1 ENHRY, CDR2 SYGVKD. CDR3 size: 17 residues. Clones were sequenced by immunoSEQ multiplex PCR, and TCRdb holds only the in-frame ones, with some missing. The sample contains just over 40,000 clones, about four fifths of which appear only once. There are a few counts of this clone. The antigen is unknown. This TCR was recovered from a human donor in good health. The sample consisted of CD4+ T cells from blood buffy coats. V usage is TRBV10-3 and J usage is TRBJ2-2; perhaps D is TRBD1 or TRBD2 (6 bases each). CDR3 region: CATSPGGGLRNTGELFF. CDR3 bases: TGTGCCACCAGCCCTGGTGGGGGGCTTAGGAACACCGGGGAGCTGTTTTTT.